Listed here is a single T cell receptor beta chain. The CDR3 covers 15 residues. J lost 7 bases, V lost 6 bases, and 9 bases had no gene match. CDR1 LGHDT and CDR2 YNNKEL come from the germline V gene (reference sequence). This specimen comes from a study of blood T cell repertoires in COVID-19. At the level of the study: The origin of the acute and convalescent COVID-19 samples was the United States, Italy and Spain. In each case, the material was cDNA or gDNA derived from T cells, B-cell-depleted T cells, or PBMCs.

Original processing methods: Using reference gene primer amplification, nucleated cell counts were estimated. TCRdb's copy holds only in-frame clones and misses some; the assay was immunoSEQ multiplex PCR. V and J calls and clone size are copied from that table; D and trimming were computed from the DNA. The sample records roughly 99,000 clones, around 92% being singletons. This chain connects TRBV3-1 (or the pseudogene TRBV3-2) to TRBJ1-6; 7 nucleotides align to TRBD1. This TCR was recovered from a man aged 35-49 years with active or convalescent COVID-19. The sequenced sample was peripheral blood. CDR3 region: CASRTATGVNSPLHF. The DNA of the CDR3 is TGTGCCAGCAGAACAGCCACAGGGGTAAATTCACCCCTCCACTTT.